Below, one T cell receptor beta chain is given with its context. The data derive from a study of blood T cell repertoires in COVID-19. Overall study: From the United States, Italy and Spain came samples of acute and convalescent COVID-19. The cDNA or gDNA used as material had been derived from T cells, B-cell-depleted T cells, or PBMCs.

Patients from Seattle were sampled longitudinally, starting during active infection. The CDR3 totals 13 residues. Between the trimmed V and J ends, which lost 1 base and 7 bases, there was a span of 10 bases. The germline V gene has CDR1 LNHDA and CDR2 SQIVND (reference sequence). Methods used by the authors: Researchers report that nucleated cell counts were estimated from reference gene primer amplification. TCRdb's copy holds only in-frame clones and misses some; the assay was immunoSEQ multiplex PCR. Clone size and the V and J calls come from that table; the DNA yielded D and trimming. The sample lists about 95,000 clones; around 90% were seen once.

The sequence was collected from a man between 60 and 75 years old with COVID-19, enrolled during active disease. The chain couples TRBV19 to TRBJ2-5; a weak D match, TRBD2 (6 bases). Sequenced sample: peripheral blood. CDR3: CASSIGGAGTQYF. CDR3 sequence (DNA): TGTGCCAGTAGTATAGGCGGGGCGGGGACCCAGTACTTC.